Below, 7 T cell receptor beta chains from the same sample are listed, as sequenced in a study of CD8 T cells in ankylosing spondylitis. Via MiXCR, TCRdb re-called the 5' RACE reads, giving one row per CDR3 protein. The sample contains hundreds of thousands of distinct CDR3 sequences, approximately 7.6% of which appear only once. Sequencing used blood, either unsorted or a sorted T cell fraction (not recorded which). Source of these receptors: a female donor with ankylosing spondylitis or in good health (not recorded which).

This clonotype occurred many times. The CDR3 DNA sequence: TGCGCCAGCCGTCGGGGCGAGGGCGAGCAGTACTTC. Protein sequence: CASRRGEGEQYF. V and J are TRBV10-2 and TRBJ2-7, with D perhaps given as TRBD1 or TRBD2 (5 bases each). V was pared by 8 bases and J by 6 bases, with 14 bases between. The germline gives CDR1 WSHSY, CDR2 SAAADI. The CDR3 runs to 12 residues.

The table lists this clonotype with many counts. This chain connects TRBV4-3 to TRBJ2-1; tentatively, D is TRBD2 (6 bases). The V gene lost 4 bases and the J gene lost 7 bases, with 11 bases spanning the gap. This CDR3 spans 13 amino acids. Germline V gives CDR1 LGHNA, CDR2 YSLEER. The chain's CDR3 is CASSLTSRNEQFF. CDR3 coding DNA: TGCGCCAGCAGCCTGACTAGTCGGAATGAGCAGTTCTTC.

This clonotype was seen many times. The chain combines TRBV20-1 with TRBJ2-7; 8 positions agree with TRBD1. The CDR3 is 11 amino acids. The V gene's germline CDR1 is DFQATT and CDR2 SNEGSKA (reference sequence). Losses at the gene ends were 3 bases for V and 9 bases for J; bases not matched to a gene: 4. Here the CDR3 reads CSARTGERQYF. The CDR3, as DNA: TGCAGTGCTAGGACAGGGGAAAGGCAGTACTTC.

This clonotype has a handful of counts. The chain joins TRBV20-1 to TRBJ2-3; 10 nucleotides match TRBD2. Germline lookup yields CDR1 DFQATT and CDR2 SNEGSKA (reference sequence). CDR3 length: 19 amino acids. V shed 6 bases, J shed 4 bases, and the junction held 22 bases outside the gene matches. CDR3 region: CSAAIGLAGALKGADTQYF. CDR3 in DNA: TGCAGTGCAGCTATCGGGCTAGCGGGAGCACTCAAGGGGGCAGATACGCAGTATTTT.

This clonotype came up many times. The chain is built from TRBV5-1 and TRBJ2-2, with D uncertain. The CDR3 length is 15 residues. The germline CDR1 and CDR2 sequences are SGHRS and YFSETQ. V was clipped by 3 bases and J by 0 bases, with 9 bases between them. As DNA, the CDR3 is TGCGCCAGCAGCTCCCGTGGCTCGAACACCGGGGAGCTGTTTTTT. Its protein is CASSSRGSNTGELFF.

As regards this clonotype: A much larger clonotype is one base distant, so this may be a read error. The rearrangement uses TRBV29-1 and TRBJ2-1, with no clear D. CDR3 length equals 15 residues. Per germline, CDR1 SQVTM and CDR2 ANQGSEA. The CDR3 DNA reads TGCAGCGTTGCTCCACTCAAAAGCTCCTACAATGAGCATTTCTTC. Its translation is CSVAPLKSSYNEHFF.

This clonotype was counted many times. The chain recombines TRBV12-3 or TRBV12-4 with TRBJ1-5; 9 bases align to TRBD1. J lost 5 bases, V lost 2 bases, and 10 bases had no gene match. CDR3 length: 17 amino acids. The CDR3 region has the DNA TGTGCCAGCAGTTTATCGAGGGGACAGGGATTCGATCAGCCCCAGCATTTT. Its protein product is CASSLSRGQGFDQPQHF.